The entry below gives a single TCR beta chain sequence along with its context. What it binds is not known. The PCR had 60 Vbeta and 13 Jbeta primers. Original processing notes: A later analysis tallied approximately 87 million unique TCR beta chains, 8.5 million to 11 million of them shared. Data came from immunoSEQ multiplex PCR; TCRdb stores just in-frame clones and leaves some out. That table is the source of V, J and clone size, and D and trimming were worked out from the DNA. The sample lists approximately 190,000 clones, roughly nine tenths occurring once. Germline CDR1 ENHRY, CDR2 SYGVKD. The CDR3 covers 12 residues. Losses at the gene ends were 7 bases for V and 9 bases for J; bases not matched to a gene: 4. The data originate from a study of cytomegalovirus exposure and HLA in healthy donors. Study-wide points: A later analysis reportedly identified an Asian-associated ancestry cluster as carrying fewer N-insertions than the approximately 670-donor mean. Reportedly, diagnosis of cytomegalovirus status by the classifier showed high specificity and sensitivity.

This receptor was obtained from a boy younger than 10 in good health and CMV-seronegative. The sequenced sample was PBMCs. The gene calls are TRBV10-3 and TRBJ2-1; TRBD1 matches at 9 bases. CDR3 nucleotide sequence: TGTGCCATCACCCGGGACAGGGTTGAGCAGTTCTTC. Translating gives CAITRDRVEQFF.